The present T cell receptor beta chain was sequenced within a study of early T cells in non-severe SARS-CoV-2 infection. The study's findings and limits: Matching against VDJdb likely underestimated virus-specific expansions, favoring anti-spike CD8.

This clonotype was seen only a few times. Its target is unknown. CDR1 MDHEN and CDR2 SYDVKM come from the germline V gene. CDR3 length: 14 amino acids. The germline V and J ends were trimmed by 2 bases and 5 bases, with 10 bases remaining between them. MiXCR was run by TCRdb on the 5' RACE reads, yielding one entry per CDR3 protein. The data hold over 35,000 distinct CDR3 sequences, with 5.5% to 7.5% observed a single time. This specimen was whole blood, taken at baseline. The V gene is TRBV28, the J gene TRBJ2-1; D remains unclear. The TCR originated in an adult who was a healthcare worker with PCR-confirmed SARS-CoV-2 infection or an uninfected control (not recorded which). DNA for the CDR3: TGTGCCAGCAGTTTAAGCGTAGGGAACAATGAGCAGTTCTTC. Translation: CASSLSVGNNEQFF.